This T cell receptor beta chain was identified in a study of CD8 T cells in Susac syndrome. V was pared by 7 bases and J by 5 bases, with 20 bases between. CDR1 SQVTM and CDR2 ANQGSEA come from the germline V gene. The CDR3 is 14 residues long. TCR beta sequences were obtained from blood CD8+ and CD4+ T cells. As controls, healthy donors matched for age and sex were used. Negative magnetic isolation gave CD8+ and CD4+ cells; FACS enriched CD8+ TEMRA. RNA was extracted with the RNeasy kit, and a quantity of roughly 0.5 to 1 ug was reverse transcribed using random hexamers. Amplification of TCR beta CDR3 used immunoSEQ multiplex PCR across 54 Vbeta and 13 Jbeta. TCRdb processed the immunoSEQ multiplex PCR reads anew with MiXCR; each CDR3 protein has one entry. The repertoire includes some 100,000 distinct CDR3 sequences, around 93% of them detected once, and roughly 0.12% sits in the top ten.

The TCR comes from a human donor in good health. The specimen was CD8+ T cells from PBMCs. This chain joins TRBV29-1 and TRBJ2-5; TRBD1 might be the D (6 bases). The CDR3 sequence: CSASGQDLGETQYF. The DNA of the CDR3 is TGCAGCGCCTCGGGACAAGACTTGGGTGAGACCCAGTACTTC.